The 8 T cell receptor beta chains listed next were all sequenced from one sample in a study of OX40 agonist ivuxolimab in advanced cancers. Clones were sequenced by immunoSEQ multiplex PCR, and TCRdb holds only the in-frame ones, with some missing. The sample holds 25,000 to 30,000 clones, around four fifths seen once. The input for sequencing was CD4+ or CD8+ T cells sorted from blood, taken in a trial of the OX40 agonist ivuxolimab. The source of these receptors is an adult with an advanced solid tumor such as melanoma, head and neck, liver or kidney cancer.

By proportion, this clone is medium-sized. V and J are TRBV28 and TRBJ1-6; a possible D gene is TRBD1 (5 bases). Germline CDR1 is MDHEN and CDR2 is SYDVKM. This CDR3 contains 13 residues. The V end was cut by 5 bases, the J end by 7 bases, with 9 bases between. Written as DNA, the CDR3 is TGTGCCAGCAGTGGCGGGGGGAATTCACCCCTCCACTTT. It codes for CASSGGGNSPLHF.

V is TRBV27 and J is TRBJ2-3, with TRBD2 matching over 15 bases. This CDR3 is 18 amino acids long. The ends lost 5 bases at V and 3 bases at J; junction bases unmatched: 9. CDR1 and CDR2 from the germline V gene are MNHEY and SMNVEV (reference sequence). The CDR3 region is CASSPGTSGGFQTDTQYF. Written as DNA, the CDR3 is TGTGCCAGCAGTCCGGGGACTAGCGGGGGGTTTCAGACAGATACGCAGTATTTT.

CDR3 coding DNA: TGTGCCAGCAGCCCATCGACAGTCTATCTTAACTATGGCTACACCTTC. Its protein product is CASSPSTVYLNYGYTF. V usage is TRBV7-9 and J usage is TRBJ1-2, with a weak D call TRBD1 (5 bases). This CDR3 spans 16 amino acids. Germline V gene sequence: CDR1 SEHNR, CDR2 FQNEAQ (reference sequence). V lost 5 bases to trimming and J lost 1 base, with 17 bases between them.

The CDR3 region has the DNA TGTGCCAGCAGCCCACCCGAGGGGACAGAAAATGAAAAACTGTTTTTT. Protein sequence: CASSPPEGTENEKLFF. V gene TRBV7-9 combines with J gene TRBJ1-4, with TRBD1 matching 7 bases. V trimming: 5 bases; J trimming: 5 bases; junction bases outside the gene matches: 11. The CDR3 contains 16 residues. Germline V gives CDR1 SEHNR, CDR2 FQNEAQ (reference sequence).

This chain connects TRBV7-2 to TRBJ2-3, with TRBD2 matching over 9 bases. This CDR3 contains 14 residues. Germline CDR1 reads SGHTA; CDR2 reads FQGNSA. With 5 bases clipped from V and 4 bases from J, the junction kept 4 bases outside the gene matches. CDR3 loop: CASSPGTSPDTQYF. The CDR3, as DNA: TGTGCCAGCAGCCCCGGGACTAGCCCAGATACGCAGTATTTT. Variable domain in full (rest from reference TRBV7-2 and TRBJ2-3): GAGVSQSPSNKVTEKGKDVELRCDPISGHTALYWYRQSLGQGLEFLIYFQGNSAPDKSGLPSDRFSAERTGGSVSTLTIQRTQQEDSAVYLCASSPGTSPDTQYFGPGTRLTVL.

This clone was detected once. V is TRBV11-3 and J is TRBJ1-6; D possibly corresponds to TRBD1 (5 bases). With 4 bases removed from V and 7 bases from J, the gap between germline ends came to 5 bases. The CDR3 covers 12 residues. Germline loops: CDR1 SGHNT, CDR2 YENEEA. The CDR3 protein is CASSSGNSPLHF. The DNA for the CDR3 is TGTGCCAGCAGCTCAGGGAATTCACCCCTCCACTTT.

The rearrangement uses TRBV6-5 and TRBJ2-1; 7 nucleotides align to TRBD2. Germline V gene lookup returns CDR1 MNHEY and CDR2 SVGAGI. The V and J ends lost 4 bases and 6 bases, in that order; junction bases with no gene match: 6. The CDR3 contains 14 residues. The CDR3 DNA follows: TGTGCCAGCAGTTCAGGGACTACCCGCAATGAGCAGTTCTTC. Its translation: CASSSGTTRNEQFF.

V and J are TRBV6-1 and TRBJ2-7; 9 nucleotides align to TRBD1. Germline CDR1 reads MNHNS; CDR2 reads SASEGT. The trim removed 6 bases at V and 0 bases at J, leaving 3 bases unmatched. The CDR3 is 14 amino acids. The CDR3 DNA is TGTGCCAGCAGGGGGACAGGGAGCTCCTACGAGCAGTACTTC. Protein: CASRGTGSSYEQYF.